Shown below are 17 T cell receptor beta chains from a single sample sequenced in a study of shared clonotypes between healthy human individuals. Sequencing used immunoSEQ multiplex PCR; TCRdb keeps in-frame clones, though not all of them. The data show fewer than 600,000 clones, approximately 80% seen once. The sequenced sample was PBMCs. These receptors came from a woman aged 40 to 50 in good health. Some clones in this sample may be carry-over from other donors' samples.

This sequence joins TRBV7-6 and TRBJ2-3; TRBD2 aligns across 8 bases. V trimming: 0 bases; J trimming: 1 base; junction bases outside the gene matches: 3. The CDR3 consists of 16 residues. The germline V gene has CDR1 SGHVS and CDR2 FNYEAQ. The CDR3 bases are TGTGCCAGCAGCTTAGCGGCCGGGAGGGGCACAGATACGCAGTATTTT. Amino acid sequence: CASSLAAGRGTDTQYF.

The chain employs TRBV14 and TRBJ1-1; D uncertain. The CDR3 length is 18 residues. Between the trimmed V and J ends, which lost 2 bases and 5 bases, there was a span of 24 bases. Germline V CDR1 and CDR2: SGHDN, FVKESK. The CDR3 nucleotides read TGTGCCAGCAGCCAACCTCCCTGGGGAGGGAGGTTTTCGACTGAAGCTTTCTTT. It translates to CASSQPPWGGRFSTEAFF.

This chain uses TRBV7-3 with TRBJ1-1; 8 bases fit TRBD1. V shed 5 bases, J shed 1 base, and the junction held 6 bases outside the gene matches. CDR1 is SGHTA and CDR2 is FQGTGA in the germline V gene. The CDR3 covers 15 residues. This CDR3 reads CASSRLDRGNTEAFF. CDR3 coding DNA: TGTGCCAGCAGCCGTCTCGACAGGGGGAACACTGAAGCTTTCTTT.

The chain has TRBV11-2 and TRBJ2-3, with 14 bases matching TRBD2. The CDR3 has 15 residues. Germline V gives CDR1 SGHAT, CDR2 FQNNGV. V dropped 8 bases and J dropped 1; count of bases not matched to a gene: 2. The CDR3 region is CASLGLAGGTDTQYF. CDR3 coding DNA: TGTGCCAGCCTGGGACTAGCGGGAGGCACAGATACGCAGTATTTT.

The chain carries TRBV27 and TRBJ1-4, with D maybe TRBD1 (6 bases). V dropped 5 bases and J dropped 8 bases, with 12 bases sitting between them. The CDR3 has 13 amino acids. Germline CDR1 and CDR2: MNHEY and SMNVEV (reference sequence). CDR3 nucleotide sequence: TGTGCCAGCAGTAGGGGGTGGGGAGAAAAACTGTTTTTT. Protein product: CASSRGWGEKLFF.

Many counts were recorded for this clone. The CDR3 sequence: CATSRDLIGRRGQFF. The CDR3 nucleotides read TGTGCCACCAGCAGAGATCTTATTGGCAGACGGGGGCAGTTCTTC. V and J are TRBV15 and TRBJ2-1, with D tentatively TRBD2 (5 bases). The germline V gene has CDR1 LNHNV and CDR2 YYDKDF (reference sequence). Trimming pared 0 bases from V and 12 bases from J, leaving 18 bases between. This CDR3 comprises 15 residues.

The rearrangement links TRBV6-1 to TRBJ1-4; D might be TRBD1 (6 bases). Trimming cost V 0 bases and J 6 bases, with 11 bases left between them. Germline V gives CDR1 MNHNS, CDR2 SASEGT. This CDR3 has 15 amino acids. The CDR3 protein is CASSEAAGAYEKLFF. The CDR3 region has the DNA TGTGCCAGCAGTGAAGCCGCGGGGGCATATGAAAAACTGTTTTTT.

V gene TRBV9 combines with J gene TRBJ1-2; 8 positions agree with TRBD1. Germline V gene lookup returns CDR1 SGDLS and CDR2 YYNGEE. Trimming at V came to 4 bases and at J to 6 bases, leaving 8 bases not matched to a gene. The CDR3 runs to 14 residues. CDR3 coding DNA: TGTGCCAGCAGCACCCCCAGGGGGCGTGATGGCTACACCTTC. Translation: CASSTPRGRDGYTF.

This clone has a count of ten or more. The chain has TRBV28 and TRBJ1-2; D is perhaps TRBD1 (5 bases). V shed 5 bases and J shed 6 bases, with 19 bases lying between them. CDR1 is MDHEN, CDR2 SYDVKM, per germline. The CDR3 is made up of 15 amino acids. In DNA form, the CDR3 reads TGTGCCAGCAGTCCTTACCGGGACGGCCTAAATGGCTACACCTTC. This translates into CASSPYRDGLNGYTF.

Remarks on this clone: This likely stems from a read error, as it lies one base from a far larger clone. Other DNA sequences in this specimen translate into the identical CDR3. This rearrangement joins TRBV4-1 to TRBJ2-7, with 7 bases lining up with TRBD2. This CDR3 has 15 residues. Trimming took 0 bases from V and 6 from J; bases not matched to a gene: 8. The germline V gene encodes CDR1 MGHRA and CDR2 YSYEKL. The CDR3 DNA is TGCGCCAGCAGCCAAGACCCAAGGGGAGGGCCCGAGCAGTACTTC. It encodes CASSQDPRGGPEQYF.

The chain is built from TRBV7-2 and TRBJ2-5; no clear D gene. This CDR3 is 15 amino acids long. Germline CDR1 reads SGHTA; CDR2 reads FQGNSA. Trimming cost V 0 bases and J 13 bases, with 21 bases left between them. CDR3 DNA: TGTGCCAGCAGCTTAGCCCGGGCTACCAGACTCGGGCTGTACTTC. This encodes CASSLARATRLGLYF. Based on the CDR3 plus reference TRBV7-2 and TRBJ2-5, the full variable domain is GAGVSQSPSNKVTEKGKDVELRCDPISGHTALYWYRQSLGQGLEFLIYFQGNSAPDKSGLPSDRFSAERTGGSVSTLTIQRTQQEDSAVYLCASSLARATRLGLYFGPGTRLLVL.

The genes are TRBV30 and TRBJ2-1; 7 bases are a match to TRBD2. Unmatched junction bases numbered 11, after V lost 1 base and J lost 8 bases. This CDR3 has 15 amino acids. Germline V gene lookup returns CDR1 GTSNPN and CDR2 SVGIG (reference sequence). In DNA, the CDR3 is TGTGCCTGGAGTGCCCAATTGACACGGGGGGATGAGCAGTTCTTC. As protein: CAWSAQLTRGDEQFF.

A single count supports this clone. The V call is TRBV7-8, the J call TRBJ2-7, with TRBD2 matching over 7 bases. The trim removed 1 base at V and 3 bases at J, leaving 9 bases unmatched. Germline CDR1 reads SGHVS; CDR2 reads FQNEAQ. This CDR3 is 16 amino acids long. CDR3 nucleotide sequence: TGTGCCAGCAGCTTAGTTGGGGGGAGGGTGAGCTACGAGCAGTACTTC. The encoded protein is CASSLVGGRVSYEQYF. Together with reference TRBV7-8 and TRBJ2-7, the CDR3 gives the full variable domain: GAGVSQSPRYKVAKRGQDVALRCDPISGHVSLFWYQQALGQGPEFLTYFQNEAQLDKSGLPSDRFFAERPEGSVSTLKIQRTQQEDSAVYLCASSLVGGRVSYEQYFGPGTRLTVT.

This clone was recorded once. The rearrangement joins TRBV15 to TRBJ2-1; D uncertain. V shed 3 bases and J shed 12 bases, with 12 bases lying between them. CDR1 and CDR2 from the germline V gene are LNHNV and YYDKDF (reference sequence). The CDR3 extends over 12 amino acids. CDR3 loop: CATSSYPTWQFF. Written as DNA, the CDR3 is TGTGCCACCAGCAGTTATCCAACGTGGCAGTTCTTC. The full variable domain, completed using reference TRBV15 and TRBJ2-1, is DAMVIQNPRYQVTQFGKPVTLSCSQTLNHNVMYWYQQKSSQAPKLLFHYYDKDFNNEADTPDNFQSRRPNTSFCFLDIRSPGLGDTAMYLCATSSYPTWQFFGPGTRLTVL.

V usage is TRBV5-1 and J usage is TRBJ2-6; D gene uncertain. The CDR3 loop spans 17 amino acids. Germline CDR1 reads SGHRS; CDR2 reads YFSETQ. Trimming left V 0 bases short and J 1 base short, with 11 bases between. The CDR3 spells CASSLAPSVSGANVLTF. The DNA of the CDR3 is TGCGCCAGCAGCTTGGCCCCCAGCGTATCTGGGGCCAACGTCCTGACTTTC.

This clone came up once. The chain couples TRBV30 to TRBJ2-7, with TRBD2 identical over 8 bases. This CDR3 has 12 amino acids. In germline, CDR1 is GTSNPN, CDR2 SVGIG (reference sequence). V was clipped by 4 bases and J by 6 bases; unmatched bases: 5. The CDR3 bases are TGTGCCTGGACTGGCGGGGGGAGCGAGCAGTACTTC. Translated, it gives CAWTGGGSEQYF.

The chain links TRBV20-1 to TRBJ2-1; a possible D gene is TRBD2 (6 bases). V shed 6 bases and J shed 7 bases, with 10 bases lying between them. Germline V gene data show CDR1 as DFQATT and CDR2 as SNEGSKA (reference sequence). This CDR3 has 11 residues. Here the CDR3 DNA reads TGCAGTGCCAGTCGGGAGAATGAGCAGTTCTTC. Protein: CSASRENEQFF.